This entry lists 31 T cell receptor beta chains sequenced from one sample in a study of cytomegalovirus exposure and HLA in healthy donors. Researchers ran the PCR with 60 Vbeta and 13 Jbeta primers. Assay: immunoSEQ multiplex PCR; the TCRdb copy retains only in-frame clones and omits some. The repertoire has approximately 140,000 clones, about 76% of them found once; the top ten carry roughly 3.6%. Sample: PBMCs. The receptors stem from a human donor in good health.

The CDR3 here is CASRDSFTYNEQFF. Written as DNA, the CDR3 is TGTGCCAGCAGGGACAGCTTTACCTACAATGAGCAGTTCTTC. The chain links TRBV6-1 to TRBJ2-1; D is perhaps TRBD1 (6 bases). The V gene lost 6 bases and the J gene lost 2 bases, with 11 bases spanning the gap. Germline V gene data show CDR1 as MNHNS and CDR2 as SASEGT. The CDR3 loop spans 14 amino acids.

The rearrangement links TRBV6-1 to TRBJ2-5, with TRBD2 matching 10 bases. CDR1 MNHNS and CDR2 SASEGT come from the germline V gene. V shed 7 bases, J shed 3 bases, and the junction held 8 bases outside the gene matches. The length of the CDR3 is 15 residues. The CDR3 is CASTWTSGPKETQYF. The CDR3 DNA sequence: TGTGCCAGCACCTGGACTAGCGGACCGAAAGAGACCCAGTACTTC.

Regarding this clone: One junction end disagrees with the germline gene, perhaps due to a read error. This chain joins TRBV7-9 and TRBJ1-3; the D is unclear. The germline V gene has CDR1 SEHNR and CDR2 FQNEAQ (reference sequence). This CDR3 is built from 11 residues. The DNA of the CDR3 is TGTTCCAGCAGCGCAGTAAACACCATATATTTT. This encodes CSSSAVNTIYF.

This clone was recorded only once. For the CDR3, the DNA is TGTGCCAGCAGTTTAAACCAGGGGGTCACCGGGGAGCTGTTTTTT. This gives the protein CASSLNQGVTGELFF. This chain joins TRBV27 and TRBJ2-2, with 7 bases fitting TRBD1. The length of the CDR3 is 15 residues. Germline V CDR1 and CDR2: MNHEY, SMNVEV (reference sequence). The trim removed 2 bases at V and 4 bases at J, leaving 4 bases unmatched.

V gene TRBV5-8 combines with J gene TRBJ1-5; D uncertain. The CDR3 consists of 18 residues. Deletions cut 4 bases from V and 1 base from J, with 21 bases between. CDR1 and CDR2 (germline): SGHTS, YDEGEE. This chain's CDR3 is CASSTPPRQILSNQPQHF. Here the CDR3 DNA reads TGTGCCAGCAGCACCCCCCCGAGGCAGATCCTAAGCAATCAGCCCCAGCATTTT.

The CDR3 spells CASSSHFLSVTEAFF. In DNA, the CDR3 is TGTGCCAGCAGCTCCCACTTCTTATCTGTGACTGAAGCTTTCTTT. This chain links TRBV13 with TRBJ1-1; no firm D call. The ends were cut back, 4 bases at V and 5 bases at J, with 17 bases in the middle. Looked up from germline, CDR1 is PRHDT and CDR2 is FYEKMQ (reference sequence). The CDR3 extends over 15 amino acids.

This clone has just one count. The chain joins TRBV4-3 to TRBJ1-5; TRBD1 aligns across 8 bases. Germline CDR1 and CDR2: LGHNA and YSLEER. Germline trimming cut 6 bases from V and 6 bases from J; bases unmatched to any gene: 4. The CDR3 spans 13 residues. The CDR3 spells CASSQGAGQPQHF. CDR3 nucleotide sequence: TGCGCCAGCAGTCAGGGGGCCGGTCAGCCCCAGCATTTT.

This clone was counted a few times. V is TRBV15 and J is TRBJ1-5; D unclear. CDR3 length: 17 residues. Trimming removed 5 bases from V and 0 bases from J, with 17 bases in between. Germline assignment: CDR1 LNHNV and CDR2 YYDKDF (reference sequence). The DNA for the CDR3 is TGTGCCACCAGCGGCCGAGACGGGAGGTATAGCAATCAGCCCCAGCATTTT. This translates into CATSGRDGRYSNQPQHF.

The gene calls are TRBV30 and TRBJ1-2; a weak D match, TRBD1 (6 bases). V lost 5 bases to trimming and J lost 4 bases, with 11 bases between them. The CDR3 sequence is 12 residues long. Looked up from germline, CDR1 is GTSNPN and CDR2 is SVGIG (reference sequence). CDR3 residues: CAWGRDTYGYTF. For the CDR3, the DNA is TGTGCCTGGGGCAGGGACACCTATGGCTACACCTTC.

This chain joins TRBV27 and TRBJ1-2; TRBD1 agrees at 7 bases. In germline, CDR1 is MNHEY, CDR2 SMNVEV (reference sequence). The V gene end was trimmed by 6 bases and the J gene end by 2 bases; junction bases not matched to a gene: 9. This CDR3 contains 15 residues. The CDR3 DNA reads TGTGCCAGCAGCCTAAAGACAGGGAAAAACTATGGCTACACCTTC. Encoded protein: CASSLKTGKNYGYTF.

The CDR3 reads CASSLGQGDGAFF. The CDR3 DNA follows: TGCGCCAGCAGCTTGGGACAGGGAGATGGAGCTTTCTTT. The V gene is TRBV5-1, the J gene TRBJ1-1; 7 positions agree with TRBD1. This CDR3 is 13 amino acids long. CDR1 and CDR2 (germline): SGHRS, YFSETQ. Trimming removed 0 bases from V and 10 bases from J; junction bases left unmatched: 6.

The chain uses TRBV27 and TRBJ2-7; the match to TRBD2 covers 11 bases. J was trimmed by 3 bases and V by 2 bases; bases with no gene match: 6. This CDR3 contains 16 residues. Germline V gives CDR1 MNHEY, CDR2 SMNVEV (reference sequence). The CDR3 spells CASSLTLAGGRYEQYF. The DNA of the CDR3 is TGTGCCAGCAGTTTAACCCTAGCGGGGGGCCGCTACGAGCAGTACTTC.

This sequence joins TRBV4-2 and TRBJ2-7; TRBD2 matches at 9 bases. The CDR3 runs to 18 residues. Trimming removed 1 base from V and 4 bases from J; junction bases left unmatched: 14. Germline-derived CDR1 and CDR2 are LGHNA and YNFKEQ. The CDR3 protein is CASSQVASGTKPDYEQYF. CDR3 DNA sequence: TGTGCCAGCAGCCAAGTAGCTAGCGGGACCAAACCCGATTACGAGCAGTACTTC.

This clone has more than one count but fewer than ten. V gene TRBV7-9 combines with J gene TRBJ2-3; 7 nucleotides match TRBD2. The V segment lost 4 bases and the J segment 8 bases; nucleotides outside the gene matches: 12. Germline CDR1 SEHNR, CDR2 FQNEAQ (reference sequence). CDR3 size: 15 residues. The CDR3 nucleotides read TGTGCCAGCAGCTCCCGGACTAGTGTAGGTCGTACGCAGTATTTT. This gives the protein CASSSRTSVGRTQYF.

This chain connects TRBV29-1 to TRBJ2-1; maybe TRBD2 (5 bases). V was clipped by 4 bases and J by 0 bases, with 7 bases between them. The CDR3 totals 13 residues. Germline V gene lookup returns CDR1 SQVTM and CDR2 ANQGSEA. The CDR3: CSVATSSYNEQFF. The CDR3 DNA reads as TGCAGCGTTGCCACTAGCTCCTACAATGAGCAGTTCTTC.

The chain joins TRBV6-6 to TRBJ1-1, with D possibly matching TRBD1 (6 bases). The length of the CDR3 is 14 residues. Between the trimmed V and J ends, which lost 6 bases and 7 bases, there was a span of 18 bases. Germline CDR1 and CDR2: MNHNY and SVGAGI (reference sequence). CDR3 bases: TGTGCCAGCAGCTCATCACAATGGGGGCGTGAAGCTTTCTTT. It specifies CASSSSQWGREAFF.

The CDR3 DNA is TGTGCCAGCAGCTTAGGTATTTCTAGCGGGAGTATGTCCGAGCAGTACTTC. This sequence encodes CASSLGISSGSMSEQYF. The rearrangement uses TRBV7-2 and TRBJ2-7, with 10 bases matching TRBD2. CDR1 is SGHTA and CDR2 is FQGNSA in the germline V gene. The CDR3 runs to 17 residues. Trimming took 1 base from V and 6 from J; bases not matched to a gene: 12.

This chain links TRBV7-9 with TRBJ2-7, with 7 nucleotides matching TRBD1. This CDR3 has 14 amino acids. The V segment lost 5 bases and the J segment 4 bases; nucleotides outside the gene matches: 8. Germline V CDR1 and CDR2: SEHNR, FQNEAQ (reference sequence). CDR3 in DNA: TGTGCCAGCAGCGCCCGGGACAGAGCTTACGAGCAGTACTTC. Its protein is CASSARDRAYEQYF.

This clone was observed a single time. This chain joins TRBV5-4 and TRBJ1-1, with unresolved D. The V gene lost 5 bases and the J gene lost 3 bases, with 14 bases spanning the gap. The CDR3 sequence is 14 residues long. Germline V gene lookup returns CDR1 SGHNT and CDR2 YYREEE (reference sequence). The CDR3 protein is CASSLAGYDTEAFF. CDR3 in DNA: TGTGCCAGCAGTCTGGCGGGGTACGACACTGAAGCTTTCTTT. Looking up the rest from reference TRBV5-4 and TRBJ1-1 gives the full variable domain: ETGVTQSPTHLIKTRGQQVTLRCSSQSGHNTVSWYQQALGQGPQFIFQYYREEENGRGNFPPRFSGLQFPNYSSELNVNALELDDSALYLCASSLAGYDTEAFFGQGTRLTVV.

This chain connects TRBV4-3 to TRBJ2-7; D uncertain. Germline loops: CDR1 LGHNA, CDR2 YSLEER. Between the trimmed V and J ends, which lost 0 bases and 4 bases, there was a span of 16 bases. The CDR3 sequence is 16 residues long. CDR3 amino acids: CASSQDLLSNPYEQYF. In DNA, the CDR3 is TGCGCCAGCAGCCAAGATTTGCTTTCTAACCCTTACGAGCAGTACTTC.

The chain recombines TRBV5-6 with TRBJ1-1; the match to TRBD1 covers 9 bases. The germline V gene encodes CDR1 SGHDT and CDR2 YYEEEE. Trimming removed 2 bases from V and 3 bases from J; junction bases left unmatched: 2. This CDR3 is 14 amino acids long. The CDR3: CASSFTGGHTEAFF. In DNA form, the CDR3 reads TGTGCCAGCAGCTTTACAGGGGGCCACACTGAAGCTTTCTTT.

The CDR3 region is CASSLGRTDTQYF. As DNA, the CDR3 is TGTGCCAGCAGCTTAGGGAGGACAGATACGCAGTATTTT. The genes are TRBV7-2 and TRBJ2-3; D is perhaps TRBD2 (5 bases). With 1 base removed from V and 3 bases from J, the gap between germline ends came to 5 bases. The germline V gene encodes CDR1 SGHTA and CDR2 FQGNSA. The CDR3 length is 13 residues.

The count of this clone is one. This rearrangement joins TRBV5-5 to TRBJ2-1; D gene unclear. The germline V gene has CDR1 SGHKS and CDR2 YYEKEE (reference sequence). V dropped 4 bases and J dropped 0 bases, with 11 bases sitting between them. This CDR3 spans 15 amino acids. CDR3 nucleotides: TGTGCCAGCAGCGCCGCTAGTAGCTCCTACAATGAGCAGTTCTTC. It yields the protein CASSAASSSYNEQFF.

The J gene is TRBJ2-7, the V gene TRBV4-3, with a weak D call TRBD2 (5 bases). V lost 0 bases and J 5 bases, leaving 14 bases between the germline ends. The CDR3 consists of 15 residues. Germline V CDR1 and CDR2: LGHNA, YSLEER. The CDR3 DNA sequence: TGCGCCAGCAGCCAAGAGTGGGGAGTTAGAGACGAGCAGTACTTC. This codes for CASSQEWGVRDEQYF.

The V and J genes are TRBV6-1 and TRBJ2-7; D possibly corresponds to TRBD1 (6 bases). V was cut by 6 bases and J by 3 bases, with 18 bases left in between. Germline CDR1 and CDR2: MNHNS and SASEGT. CDR3 length: 15 amino acids. In DNA form, the CDR3 reads TGTGCCAGCAGCGAATACTTAGGACAGAGCTACGAGCAGTACTTC. Translating it yields CASSEYLGQSYEQYF.

J is TRBJ2-1 and V is TRBV4-1; TRBD2 aligns across 13 bases. With V trimmed by 1 base and J by 9 bases, 9 bases remained unmatched. CDR3 length: 17 residues. The germline V gene encodes CDR1 MGHRA and CDR2 YSYEKL. CDR3 region: CASSQVPGLAGDGEQFF. The CDR3 nucleotides are TGCGCCAGCAGCCAAGTCCCCGGACTAGCGGGAGACGGTGAGCAGTTCTTC.

In nucleotides, the CDR3 is TGTGCCAGCAGGCATCAGGGGGCTGGGTACGAGCAGTACTTC. Translating it yields CASRHQGAGYEQYF. The chain recombines TRBV27 with TRBJ2-7; 8 bases fit TRBD1. There are 14 residues in the CDR3. CDR1 is MNHEY, CDR2 SMNVEV, per germline (reference sequence). V dropped 6 bases and J dropped 4; count of bases not matched to a gene: 8.

The chain joins TRBV7-9 to TRBJ2-5, with TRBD1 matching over 8 bases. With the DNA end fitting TRBJ2-7 better, the J assignment may be wrong. This CDR3 is built from 14 residues. Germline V lookup: CDR1 SEHNR, CDR2 FQNEAQ (reference sequence). The CDR3 loop is CASSLGTGPYEQYF. In DNA, the CDR3 is TGTGCCAGCAGCTTAGGGACAGGGCCCTACGAGCAGTACTTC.

The genes are TRBV18 and TRBJ1-2, with D possibly TRBD1 on 5 matching bases. The V gene lost 1 base and the J gene lost 0 bases, with 15 bases spanning the gap. Germline assignment: CDR1 KGHSH and CDR2 LQKENI. The CDR3 spans 17 residues. In DNA, the CDR3 is TGTGCCAGCTCACCACTGGGAGGGGTCTCTACTAACTATGGCTACACCTTC. Translated: CASSPLGGVSTNYGYTF. The full variable domain, completed using reference TRBV18 and TRBJ1-2, is NAGVMQNPRHLVRRRGQEARLRCSPMKGHSHVYWYRQLPEEGLKFMVYLQKENIIDESGMPKERFSAEFPKEGPSILRIQQVVRGDSAAYFCASSPLGGVSTNYGYTFGSGTRLTVV.

V and J are TRBV28 and TRBJ2-5, with TRBD1 matching over 7 bases. The CDR3 covers 14 residues. The germline V gene encodes CDR1 MDHEN and CDR2 SYDVKM. Trimming cost V 5 bases and J 2 bases; bases outside gene matches: 5. In nucleotides, the CDR3 is TGTGCCAGCAGTCCCCCAGGGGGACAAGAGACCCAGTACTTC. The encoded protein is CASSPPGGQETQYF.

The rearrangement uses TRBV6-6 and TRBJ1-1; 7 bases are shared with TRBD1. After removal of 1 base from V and 3 bases from J, the junction contained 8 bases not matched to a gene. This CDR3 comprises 16 residues. Germline V CDR1 and CDR2: MNHNY, SVGAGI (reference sequence). DNA for the CDR3: TGTGCCAGCAGTTACTTGGGACAGCAGGCGCACACTGAAGCTTTCTTT. As protein: CASSYLGQQAHTEAFF.